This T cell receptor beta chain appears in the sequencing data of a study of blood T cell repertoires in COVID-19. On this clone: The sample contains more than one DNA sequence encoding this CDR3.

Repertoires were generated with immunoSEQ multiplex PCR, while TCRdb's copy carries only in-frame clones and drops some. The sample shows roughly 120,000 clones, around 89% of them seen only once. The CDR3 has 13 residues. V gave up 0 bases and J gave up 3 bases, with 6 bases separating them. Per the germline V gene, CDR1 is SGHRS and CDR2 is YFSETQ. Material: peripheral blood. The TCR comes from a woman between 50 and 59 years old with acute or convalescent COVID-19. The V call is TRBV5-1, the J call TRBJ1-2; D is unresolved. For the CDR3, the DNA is TGCGCCAGCAGCTTGGGTACAGACTATGGCTACACCTTC. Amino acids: CASSLGTDYGYTF.